The present T cell receptor (beta chain) was sequenced within a study of human T cells and chemical hapten exposure. Study-wide findings and caveats: TCRs above 1 in 1000 frequency stayed constant with DPC sensitization.

This clonotype has a handful of counts. The antigen is unknown. Time point in this sample: patch test 2, 6 weeks after DPC sensitization. The treatment: therapeutic diphenylcyclopropenone sensitization with weekly scalp DPC. Venepuncture was done earlier than the placement of each patch test. People who gave samples had alopecia, were 18 to 70 years old, and were suitable for DPC. MiXCR, applied by TCRdb to the RACE reads, yields one record per CDR3 protein. The top ten clones hold just over 2% of a sample with approximately 96,000 distinct CDR3 sequences, about 9% of them seen once. The sequences come from whole blood, collected in connection with sensitization to the hapten diphenylcyclopropenone (DPC). The origin of this receptor is a woman in her thirties or forties with alopecia areata. Some clones in this sample may be carry-over from other donors' samples.

CDR3 sequence reads: CASKAGVGEQYF. The CDR3 nucleotides are TGTGCCAGCAAAGCGGGAGTTGGGGAGCAGTACTTC. The chain couples TRBV28 to TRBJ2-7, with TRBD2 matching over 8 bases. The CDR3 sequence is 12 residues long. V trimming: 7 bases; J trimming: 7 bases; junction bases outside the gene matches: 6. Germline CDR1 reads MDHEN; CDR2 reads SYDVKM.